This T cell receptor beta chain was sequenced in a study of blood T cell repertoires in COVID-19 (dated by TCRdb to the early 2020s). Looking at the study overall: The collaborator samples originated in the United States, Italy and Spain and spanned the acute and convalescent phases of COVID-19. The dataset comprised deeply sampled blood TCRbeta repertoires from subjects exposed to, actively infected with, or recovered from COVID-19. The repertoires were made available in a free public database intended to serve as a resource for research on the immune response to SARS-CoV-2. The sample metadata nearly always contained a de-identified subject ID, COVID-19 status, age in years and sex. Samples came from the ongoing ImmuneRACE study (first 160 participants) plus 1,254 subjects from 6 global collaborators. The material from the prospective study consisted of cDNA or gDNA derived from T cells, B-cell-depleted T cells, or PBMCs. HLA class I and class II types, where available, came from metadata supplied by the sample provider rather than from assay-based typing. General findings and caveats noted by the study authors: The quantity of clinical and demographic metadata differed by source and by participant and was supplied without curation.

Collaborating institutions collected whole blood in K2EDTA tubes following their own protocols. For TCRbeta analysis, collaborators shipped samples as frozen whole blood, isolated PBMCs, or DNA extracted from either of those sample types. Remarks on this clone: Its antigen remains undetermined. No much larger clonotype is one base removed from it; base qualities were not supplied.

V trim: 6 bases; J trim: 1 base; unmatched bases: 5. Looking up the germline V gene (reference sequence) yields CDR1 LNHDA and CDR2 SQIVND. CDR3 length: 14 amino acids, cysteine to phenylalanine. Just the 42-base CDR3 DNA is kept, in frame starting at base 1. The immunoSEQ Assay, a bias-controlled multiplex PCR, was used to amplify TCRbeta CDR3 regions from genomic DNA. The authors' pipeline ran thus. The number of nucleated cells in each sample was estimated from the amplification of reference gene primers within the assay. To quantify the absolute abundance of each unique TCRbeta CDR3 rearrangement, sequence reads were collapsed and filtered. For each sample, productive Simpson clonality was calculated as the square root of Simpson's diversity index over productive rearrangements. The clones in this table, taken by TCRdb from immuneACCESS, are in-frame only. Not every clone is retained; where verified, under half of the shortfall comes from an unresolved V gene, and the cause of the rest is unknown. Clonal size and the V and J genes are those of that table, whereas D and trimming came from the DNA. Across this sample there are over 85,000 clones, with 75% to 85% seen only once. The ten largest clones represent approximately 24% of the sample.

The clonotype was recovered from a human donor in a cohort sampled during active COVID-19. Source material: peripheral blood. The chain is encoded by TRBV19 joined to TRBJ1-1; TRBD1 fits 7 bases in the junction. The CDR3 here reads CASRKGTENTEAFF. The DNA sequence is as follows: TGTGCCAGTAGGAAGGGGACAGAGAACACTGAAGCTTTCTTT.